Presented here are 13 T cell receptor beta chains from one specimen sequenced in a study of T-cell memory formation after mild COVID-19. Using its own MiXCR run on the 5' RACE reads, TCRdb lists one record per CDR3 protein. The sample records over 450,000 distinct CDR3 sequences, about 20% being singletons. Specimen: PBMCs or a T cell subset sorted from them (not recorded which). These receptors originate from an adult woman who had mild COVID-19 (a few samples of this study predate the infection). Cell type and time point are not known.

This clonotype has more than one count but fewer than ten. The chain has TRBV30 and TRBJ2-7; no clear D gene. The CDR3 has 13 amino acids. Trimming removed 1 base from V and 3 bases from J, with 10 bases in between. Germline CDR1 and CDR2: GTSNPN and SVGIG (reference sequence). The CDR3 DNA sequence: TGTGCCTGGAGTGCGGATTCCTTCTACGAGCAGTACTTC. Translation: CAWSADSFYEQYF.

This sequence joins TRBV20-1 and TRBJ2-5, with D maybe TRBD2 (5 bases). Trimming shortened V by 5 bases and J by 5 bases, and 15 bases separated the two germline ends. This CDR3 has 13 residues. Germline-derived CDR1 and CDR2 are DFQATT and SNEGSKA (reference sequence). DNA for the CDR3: TGCAGTGCTCCGGACTCGACGGAGGAGACCCAGTACTTC. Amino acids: CSAPDSTEETQYF.

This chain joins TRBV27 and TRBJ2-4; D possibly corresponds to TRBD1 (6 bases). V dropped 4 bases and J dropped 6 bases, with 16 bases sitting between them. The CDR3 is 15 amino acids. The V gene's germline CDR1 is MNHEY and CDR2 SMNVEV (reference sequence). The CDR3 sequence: CASSSTGTSGNIQYF. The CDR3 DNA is TGTGCCAGCAGTTCCACCGGGACATCCGGAAACATTCAGTACTTC.

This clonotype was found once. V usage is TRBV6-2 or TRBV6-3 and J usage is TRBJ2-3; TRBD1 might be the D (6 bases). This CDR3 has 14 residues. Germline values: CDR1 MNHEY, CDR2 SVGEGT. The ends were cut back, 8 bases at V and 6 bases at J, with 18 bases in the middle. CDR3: CASQDSPRVDTQYF. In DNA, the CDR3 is TGTGCCAGCCAGGACAGCCCACGGGTGGATACGCAGTATTTT.

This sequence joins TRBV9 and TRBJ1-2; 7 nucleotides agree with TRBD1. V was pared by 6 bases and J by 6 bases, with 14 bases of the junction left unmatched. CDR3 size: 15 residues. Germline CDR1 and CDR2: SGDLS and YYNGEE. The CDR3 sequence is CASTQWDSNPNGYTF. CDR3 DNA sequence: TGTGCCAGCACCCAGTGGGACAGCAACCCCAATGGCTACACCTTC.

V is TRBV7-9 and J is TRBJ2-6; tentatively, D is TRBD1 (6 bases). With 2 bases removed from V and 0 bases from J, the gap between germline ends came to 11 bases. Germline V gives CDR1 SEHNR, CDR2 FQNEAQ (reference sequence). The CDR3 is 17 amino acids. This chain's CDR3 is CASSLPGQYSGANVLTF. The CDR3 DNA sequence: TGTGCCAGCAGCTTACCTGGACAGTACTCTGGGGCCAACGTCCTGACTTTC.

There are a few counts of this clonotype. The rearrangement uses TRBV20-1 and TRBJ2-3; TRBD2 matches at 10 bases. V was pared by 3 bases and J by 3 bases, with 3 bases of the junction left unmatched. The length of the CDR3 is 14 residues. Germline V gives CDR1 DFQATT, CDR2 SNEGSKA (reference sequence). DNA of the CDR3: TGCAGTGCTAGGAGCGGGGGGGGAACAGATACGCAGTATTTT. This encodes CSARSGGGTDTQYF.

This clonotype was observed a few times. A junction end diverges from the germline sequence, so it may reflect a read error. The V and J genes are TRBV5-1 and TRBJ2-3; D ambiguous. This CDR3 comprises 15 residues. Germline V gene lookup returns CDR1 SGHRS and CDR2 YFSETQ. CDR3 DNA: TGCGCCAGCAGCCCGATGGTGGGGAAAACAGCTACGCAGTATTTT. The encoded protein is CASSPMVGKTATQYF.

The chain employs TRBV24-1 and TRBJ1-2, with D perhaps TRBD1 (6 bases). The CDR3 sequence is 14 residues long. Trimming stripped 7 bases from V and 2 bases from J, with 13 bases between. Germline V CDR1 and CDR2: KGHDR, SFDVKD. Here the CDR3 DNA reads TGTGCCACCAGCAGCAGGGGATTCAACTATGGCTACACCTTC. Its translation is CATSSRGFNYGYTF.

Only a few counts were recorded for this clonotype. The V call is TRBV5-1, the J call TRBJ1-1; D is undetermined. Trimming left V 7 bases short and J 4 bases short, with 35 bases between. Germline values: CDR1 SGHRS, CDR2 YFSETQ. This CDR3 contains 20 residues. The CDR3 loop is CASPAGPPVPPRVMCTEAFF. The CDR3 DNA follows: TGCGCCAGCCCGGCCGGGCCCCCAGTCCCACCGAGGGTCATGTGCACTGAAGCTTTCTTT.

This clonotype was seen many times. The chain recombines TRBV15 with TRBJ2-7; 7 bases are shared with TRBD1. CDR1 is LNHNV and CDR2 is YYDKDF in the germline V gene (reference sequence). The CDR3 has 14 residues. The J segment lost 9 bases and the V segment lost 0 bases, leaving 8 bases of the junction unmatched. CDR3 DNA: TGTGCCACCAGCAGAGATCGGGAACGGACAGGGCAGTACTTC. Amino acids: CATSRDRERTGQYF. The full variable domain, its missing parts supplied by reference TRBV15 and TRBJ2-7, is DAMVIQNPRYQVTQFGKPVTLSCSQTLNHNVMYWYQQKSSQAPKLLFHYYDKDFNNEADTPDNFQSRRPNTSFCFLDIRSPGLGDTAMYLCATSRDRERTGQYFGPGTRLTVT.

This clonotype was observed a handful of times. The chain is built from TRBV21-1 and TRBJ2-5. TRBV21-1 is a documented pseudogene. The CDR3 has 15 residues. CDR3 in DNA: TGTGCCAGCAGCAAAGGGGTTGCAGTTCAAGAGACCCAGTACTTC. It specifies CASSKGVAVQETQYF.

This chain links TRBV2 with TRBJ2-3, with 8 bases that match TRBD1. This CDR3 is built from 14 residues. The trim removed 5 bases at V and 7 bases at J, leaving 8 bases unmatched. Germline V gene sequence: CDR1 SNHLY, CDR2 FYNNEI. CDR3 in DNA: TGTGCCAGCAGTACCGACAGGGGCGAGAATACGCAGTATTTT. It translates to CASSTDRGENTQYF.